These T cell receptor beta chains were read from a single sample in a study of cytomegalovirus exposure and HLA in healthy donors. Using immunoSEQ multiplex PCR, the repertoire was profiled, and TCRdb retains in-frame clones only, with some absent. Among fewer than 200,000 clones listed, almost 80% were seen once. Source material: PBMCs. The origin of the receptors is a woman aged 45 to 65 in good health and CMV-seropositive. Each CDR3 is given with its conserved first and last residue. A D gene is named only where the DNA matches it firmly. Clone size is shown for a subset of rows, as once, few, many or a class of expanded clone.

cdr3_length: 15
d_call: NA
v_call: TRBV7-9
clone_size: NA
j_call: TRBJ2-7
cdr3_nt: TGTGCCAGCAGCTTAGTAGCGGGACAGGGCTACGAGCAGTACTTC
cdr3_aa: CASSLVAGQGYEQYF

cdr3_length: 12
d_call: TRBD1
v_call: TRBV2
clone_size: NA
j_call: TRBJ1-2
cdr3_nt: TGTGCCAGCAGCGACGACAGGGGGAGCTACACCTTC
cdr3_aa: CASSDDRGSYTF

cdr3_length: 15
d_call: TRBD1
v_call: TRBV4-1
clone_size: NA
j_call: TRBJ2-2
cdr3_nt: TGCGCCAGCCGCTCCGGGACAGTCAACACCGGGGAGCTGTTTTTT
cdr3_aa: CASRSGTVNTGELFF

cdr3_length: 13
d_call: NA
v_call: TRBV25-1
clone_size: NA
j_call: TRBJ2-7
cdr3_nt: TGTGCCAGCAGTAATAGAAACTCCTACGAGCAGTACTTC
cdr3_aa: CASSNRNSYEQYF

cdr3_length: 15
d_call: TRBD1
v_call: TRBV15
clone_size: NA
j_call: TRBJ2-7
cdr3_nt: TGTGCCACCAGCATGGGCCAGGGGGTGACCTACGAGCAGTACTTC
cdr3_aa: CATSMGQGVTYEQYF

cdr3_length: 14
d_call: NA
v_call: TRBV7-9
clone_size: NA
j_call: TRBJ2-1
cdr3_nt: TGTGCCAGCAGCTTCGGCGGGTCCTACAATGAGCAGTTCTTC
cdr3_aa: CASSFGGSYNEQFF

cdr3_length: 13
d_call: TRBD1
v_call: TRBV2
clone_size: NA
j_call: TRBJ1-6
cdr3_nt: TGTGCCAGCAAGGACAGGGACGATTCACCCCTCCACTTT
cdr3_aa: CASKDRDDSPLHF

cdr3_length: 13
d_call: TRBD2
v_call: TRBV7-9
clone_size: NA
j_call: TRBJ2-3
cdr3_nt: TGTGCCAGCAGCTTGACTAGCGGGGGGGATTGGGATTTT
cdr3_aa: CASSLTSGGDWDF

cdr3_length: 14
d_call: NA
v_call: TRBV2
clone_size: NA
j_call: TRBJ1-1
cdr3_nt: TGTGCCAGCAAGCTTCAGGGGACGGTCACTGAAGCTTTCTTT
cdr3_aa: CASKLQGTVTEAFF

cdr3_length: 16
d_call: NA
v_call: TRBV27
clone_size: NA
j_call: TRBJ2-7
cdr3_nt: TGTGCCAGCAGTCATAGCGCCGGGACAATAACCTACGAGCAGTACTTC
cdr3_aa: CASSHSAGTITYEQYF

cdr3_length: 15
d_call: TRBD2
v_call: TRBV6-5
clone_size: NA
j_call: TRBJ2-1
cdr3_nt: TGTGCCAGCAGCCTTAGCGGGAGCTCCTACAATGAGCAGTTCTTC
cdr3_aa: CASSLSGSSYNEQFF

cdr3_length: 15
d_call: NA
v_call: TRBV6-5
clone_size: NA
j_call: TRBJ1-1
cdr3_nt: TGTGCCAGCAGTAACCCTCACAGGGCCTTCACTGAAGCTTTCTTT
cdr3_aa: CASSNPHRAFTEAFF

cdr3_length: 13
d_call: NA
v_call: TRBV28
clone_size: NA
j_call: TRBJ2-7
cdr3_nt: TGTGCCAGCAGTTTATTAGGAGTGGAAGAGCAGTACTTC
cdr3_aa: CASSLLGVEEQYF

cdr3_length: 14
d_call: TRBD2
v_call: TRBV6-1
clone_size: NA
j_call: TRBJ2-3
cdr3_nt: TGTGCCAGCAACCTTGGACTAGCAACAGATACGCAGTATTTT
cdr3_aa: CASNLGLATDTQYF

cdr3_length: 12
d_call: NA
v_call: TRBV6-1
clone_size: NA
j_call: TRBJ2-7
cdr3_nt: TGTGCCAGCAGTGTTTATACCTACGAGCAGTACTTC
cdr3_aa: CASSVYTYEQYF

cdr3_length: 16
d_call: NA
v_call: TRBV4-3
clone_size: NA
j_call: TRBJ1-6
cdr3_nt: TGCGCCAGCAGCCAAGATGCGGCAGCGGCTAATTCACCCCTCCACTTT
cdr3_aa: CASSQDAAAANSPLHF

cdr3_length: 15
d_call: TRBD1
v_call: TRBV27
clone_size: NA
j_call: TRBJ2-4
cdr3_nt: TGTGCCAGCAGCCCCGCCGGGACAGGGGGAAACATTCAGTACTTC
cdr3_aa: CASSPAGTGGNIQYF

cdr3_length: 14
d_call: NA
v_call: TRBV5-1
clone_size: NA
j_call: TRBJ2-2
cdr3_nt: TGCGCCAGCAGCTTGCCGGGTATCACCGGGGAGCTGTTTTTT
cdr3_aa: CASSLPGITGELFF

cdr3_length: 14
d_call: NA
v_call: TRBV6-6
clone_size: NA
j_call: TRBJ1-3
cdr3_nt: TGTGCCAGCAGTTCCCCAGACTCTGGAAACACCATATATTTT
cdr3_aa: CASSSPDSGNTIYF

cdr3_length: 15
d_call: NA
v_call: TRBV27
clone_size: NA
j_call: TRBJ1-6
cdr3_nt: TGTGCCAGCAGTTCAGGGTCGGCCAATAATTCACCCCTCCACTTT
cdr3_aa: CASSSGSANNSPLHF

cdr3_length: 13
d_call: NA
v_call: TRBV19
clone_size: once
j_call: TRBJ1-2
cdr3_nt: TGTGCCAGTAGCGTTGGGTTGGACAATGGCTACACCTTC
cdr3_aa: CASSVGLDNGYTF

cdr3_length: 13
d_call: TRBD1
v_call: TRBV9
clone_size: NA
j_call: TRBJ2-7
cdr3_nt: TGTGCCAGCAGCGTAGACAGGGGCCACGAGCAGTACTTC
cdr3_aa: CASSVDRGHEQYF

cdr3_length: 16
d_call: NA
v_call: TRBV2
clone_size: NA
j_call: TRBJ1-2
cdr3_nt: TGTGCCAGCAGTGAAGCTATAGTCCGGACAGCCGAAGGCTACACCTTC
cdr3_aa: CASSEAIVRTAEGYTF

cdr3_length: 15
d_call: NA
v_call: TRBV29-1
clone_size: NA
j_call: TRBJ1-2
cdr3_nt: TGCAGCGTTGAAGATAGCGGGATTCTAAACTATGGCTACACCTTC
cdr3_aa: CSVEDSGILNYGYTF

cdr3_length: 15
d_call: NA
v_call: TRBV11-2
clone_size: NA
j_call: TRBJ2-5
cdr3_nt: TGTGCCAGCAGCTTTGGGCCCCGAAAGAGCGAGACCCAGTACTTC
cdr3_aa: CASSFGPRKSETQYF

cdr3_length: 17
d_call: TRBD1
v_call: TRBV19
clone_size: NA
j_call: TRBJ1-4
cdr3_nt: TGTGCCAGTAGTATAGGCCTTACAGGGGGAACTAATGAAAAACTGTTTTTT
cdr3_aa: CASSIGLTGGTNEKLFF

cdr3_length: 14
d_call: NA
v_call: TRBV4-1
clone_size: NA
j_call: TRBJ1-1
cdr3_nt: TGCGCCAGCAGCCAGGCTACGAGGGGGACTGAAGCTTTCTTT
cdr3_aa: CASSQATRGTEAFF

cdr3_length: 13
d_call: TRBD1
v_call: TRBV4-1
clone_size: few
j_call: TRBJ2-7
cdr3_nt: TGCGCCAGCAGCCGCCGGGACAGATACGAGCAGTACTTC
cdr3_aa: CASSRRDRYEQYF

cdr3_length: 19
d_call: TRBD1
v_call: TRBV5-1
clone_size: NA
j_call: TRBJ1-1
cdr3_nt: TGCGCCAGCAGCTTGGAGGACAGGGGTAGGATGAGGATGAACACTGAAGCTTTCTTT
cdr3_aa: CASSLEDRGRMRMNTEAFF

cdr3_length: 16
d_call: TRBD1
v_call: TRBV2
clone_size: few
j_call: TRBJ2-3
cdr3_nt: TGTGCCAGCATGAAGGCTCGGGGACAGAGCACAGATACGCAGTATTTT
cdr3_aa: CASMKARGQSTDTQYF

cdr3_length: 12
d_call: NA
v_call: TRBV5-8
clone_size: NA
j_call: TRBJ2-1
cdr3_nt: TGTGCCAGCAGCCTCCTTATCAATGAGCAGTTCTTC
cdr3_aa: CASSLLINEQFF

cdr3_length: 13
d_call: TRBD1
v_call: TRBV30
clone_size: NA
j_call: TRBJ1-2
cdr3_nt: TGTGCCTGGAGTCGGGACAGGCCCTATGGCTACACCTTC
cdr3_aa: CAWSRDRPYGYTF

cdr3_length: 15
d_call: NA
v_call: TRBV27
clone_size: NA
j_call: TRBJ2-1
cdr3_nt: TGTGCCAGCAGTTTAAGTACAGGTCCTTACAATGAGCAGTTCTTC
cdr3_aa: CASSLSTGPYNEQFF

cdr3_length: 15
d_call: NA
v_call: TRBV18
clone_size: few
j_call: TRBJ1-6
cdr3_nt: TGTGCCAGCTCACCCCTACAGGGAAGGAATTCACCCCTCCACTTT
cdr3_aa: CASSPLQGRNSPLHF

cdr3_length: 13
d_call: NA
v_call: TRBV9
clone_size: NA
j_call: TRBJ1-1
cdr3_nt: TGTGCCAGCAGCGTAGAACAGGGCGCTGAAGCTTTCTTT
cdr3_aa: CASSVEQGAEAFF

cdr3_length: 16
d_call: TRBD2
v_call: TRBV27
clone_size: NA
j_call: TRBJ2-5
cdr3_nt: TGTGCCAGCAGTTTAAAACTAGCGGGAGGACAAGAGACCCAGTACTTC
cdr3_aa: CASSLKLAGGQETQYF